This TCR beta chain was sequenced during a study of T cells expressing NK-cell markers. As for the study in general: Sorted CD3+CD56+NKG2C+, CD3+CD56+NKG2C- and CD3+CD56-NKG2C+ T cells provided the TCR beta repertoires. Serological testing identified seven of the eight sequenced donors as HCMV-seropositive and one as seronegative. Study-wide findings and caveats: Specificity for HCMV among expanded NKG2C+ T cell clones was not established. In several donors, dominant clonotypes made up roughly 28.3-65% of CD3+CD56-NKG2C+ cells.

About this clonotype: The antigen is undetermined.

This CDR3 has 18 amino acids. CDR1 DFQATT and CDR2 SNEGSKA come from the germline V gene (reference sequence). Reanalyzing the 5' RACE reads, TCRdb keeps one entry per CDR3 protein, without DNA. Here the sample table reports 200,000 to 300,000 distinct CDR3 sequences. This TCR derives from a man aged 18 to 29 in good health. Material for sequencing was blood T cells: a sorted CD56 or NKG2C T cell subset, CD4+ or CD8+ T cells, or bulk PBMC T cells (not recorded which). The chain joins TRBV20-1 to TRBJ2-6; absent DNA, TCRdb's TRBD1 call cannot be checked. CDR3 sequence: CSARDLKGIIPGANVLTF.